This T cell receptor (beta chain) was captured by sequencing in a study of blood T cell repertoires in COVID-19. Study background: T cells, B-cell-depleted T cells, or PBMCs provided the cDNA or gDNA that served as material.

Authors' methods: Amplification with reference gene primers provided the estimates of nucleated cell counts. The table came from immunoSEQ multiplex PCR; TCRdb's copy has only in-frame clones and leaves some out. D and trimming come from the DNA, and the V and J calls and clone size come from that table. The sample lists about 73,000 clones, about 80% occurring once. V lost 1 base to trimming and J lost 5 bases, with 14 bases between them. Germline CDR1 is SGHDN and CDR2 is FVKESK. The CDR3 spans 15 residues. This sequence was found in a human donor in a cohort sampled during active COVID-19. Sample: peripheral blood. V usage is TRBV14 and J usage is TRBJ2-5, with D possibly being TRBD1 (5 bases). CDR3: CASSQVRTKSETQYF. For the CDR3, the DNA is TGTGCCAGCAGCCAAGTCCGGACAAAATCCGAGACCCAGTACTTC.